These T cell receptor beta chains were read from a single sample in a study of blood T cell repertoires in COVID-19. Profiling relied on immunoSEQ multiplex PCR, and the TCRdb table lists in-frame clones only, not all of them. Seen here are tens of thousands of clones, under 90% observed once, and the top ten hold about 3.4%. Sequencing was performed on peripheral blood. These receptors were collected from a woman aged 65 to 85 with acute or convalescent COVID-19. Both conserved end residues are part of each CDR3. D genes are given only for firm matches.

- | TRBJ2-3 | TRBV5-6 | TGTGCCAGCAGCTTAAGAGCGGTTTCCGGCACAGATACGCAGTATTTT | CASSLRAVSGTDTQYF
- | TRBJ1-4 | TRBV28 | TGTGCCAGCAGTAGGATGTCGGGGTCCGAAAAACTGTTTTTT | CASSRMSGSEKLFF
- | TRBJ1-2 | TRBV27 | TGTGCCAGCCGAAGATCAGGGGCCGGTGACTATGGCTACACCTTC | CASRRSGAGDYGYTF
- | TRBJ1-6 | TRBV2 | TGTGCCAGCATGGACAGTAGCTCCTATAATTCACCCCTCCACTTT | CASMDSSSYNSPLHF
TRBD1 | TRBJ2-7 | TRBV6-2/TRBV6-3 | TGTGCCAGCAGTCAAACCGGGACAGGGAGTGAGCAGTACTTC | CASSQTGTGSEQYF
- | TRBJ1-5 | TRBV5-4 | TGTGCCAGCAGCCCGTCGGTGGATCAGCCCCAGCATTTT | CASSPSVDQPQHF
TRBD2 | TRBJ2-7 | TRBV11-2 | TGTGCCAGCAGCGGTACTAGCGGGATGTACGAGCAGTACTTC | CASSGTSGMYEQYF
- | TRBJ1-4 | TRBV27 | TGTGCCAGCAGTGGAACGGACAGACGTAATGAAAAACTGTTTTTT | CASSGTDRRNEKLFF
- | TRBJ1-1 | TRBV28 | TGTGCCAGCAGTTTCAGGCAGAGGAACACTGAAGCTTTCTTT | CASSFRQRNTEAFF
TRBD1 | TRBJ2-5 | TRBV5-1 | TGCGCCGGCTCGACAGGGGCCCGAGAGACCCAGTACTTC | CAGSTGARETQYF
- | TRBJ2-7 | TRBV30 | TGTGCCTGGAGTGTTGGACAGACCTACGAGCAGTACTTC | CAWSVGQTYEQYF
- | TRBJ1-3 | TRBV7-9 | TGTGCCAGCAGCCCACGAGGGTCTGGAAACACCATATATTTT | CASSPRGSGNTIYF